This T cell receptor (beta chain) emerged from a study of OX40 agonist ivuxolimab in advanced cancers. Background for the entire study: The costimulatory receptor OX40 (CD134) was targeted by ivuxolimab, a fully human IgG2 agonistic monoclonal antibody. Intravenous ivuxolimab was administered to patients every 2 weeks at six dose levels: 0.01, 0.1, 0.3, 1.5, 3 and 10 mg/kg. Of the approximately 53 patients in dose escalation, some 20 had hepatocellular carcinoma, about 15 had melanoma, 9 had renal cell carcinoma and 9 had head and neck cancer. In the dose-escalation cohort, around four fifths of patients were male, and the mean age was 60 years with a range of roughly 20 to 85. Prior anti-PD-1, anti-PD-L1 or anti-CTLA-4 therapy was permitted, and 40% of dose-escalation patients had received checkpoint inhibitors. Three dose-escalation patients achieved partial responses, one with hepatocellular carcinoma and two with cutaneous melanoma. Peripheral TCRbeta sequencing was intended to test whether TCR sequence diversity was altered and clonal T-cell expansion was caused by ivuxolimab. The monotherapy dose-escalation portion (N ≈ 52 patients) of the phase I ivuxolimab trial is reported in the paper. On the study overall, not on this receptor specifically: After ivuxolimab, expanded clones were on average more numerous among CD8+ T cells than among CD4+ T cells. At doses from 0.1 to 3.0 mg/kg, clonal expansion was seen in both CD4+ and CD8+ blood T cells between baseline and week 6. In the 0.1-3.0 mg/kg groups, partial responders had among the lowest normalized peripheral clonal expansion, particularly in CD8+ T cells. The antigen specificity of the clonally expanded peripheral T cells was not determined. Low levels of normalized T-cell clonal expansion were also seen in some patients who did not respond.

The trim is 5 bases for V and 4 bases for J, with a gap of 14 bases between the germline ends. The CDR3 measures 14 amino acids from cysteine to phenylalanine. Of the read, only the CDR3 DNA is kept; its 42 bases are in frame from base 1. The germline V gene (reference sequence) yields MNHEY for CDR1 and SMNVEV for CDR2. Note on this clone: The clone's antigen remains unknown. No base quality information exists; no much larger clone differs at one position.

Patients with autoimmune disease history or receiving systemic immunosuppression were excluded from the trial. In every dose cohort, peripheral blood was drawn for TCR sequencing at baseline, cycle 4 day 1, and cycle 7 day 1. The samples were taken from a phase I, first-in-human, multicenter, open-label dose-escalation trial of ivuxolimab. Adults with locally advanced or metastatic melanoma, renal cell, hepatocellular, or head and neck squamous cell carcinoma were enrolled in the trial. CD4+ and CD8+ T cells were sorted separately from peripheral blood before TCR sequencing. Genomic DNA was extracted from sorted cells for sequencing of the TCRbeta CDR3 region. TCRbeta CDR3 regions were sequenced using the immunoSEQ Assay. In its TCRdb copy, this immuneACCESS table keeps in-frame sequences only and misses some clones. Where compared with another copy, unresolved V genes explain less than half of these, and the others have no known cause. Here the sample has 35,000 or so clones; less than 85% occur a single time. Of the sample, over 15% is held by the ten largest clones.

The chain was built from TRBV27 and TRBJ1-1; the D gene lacks a confident call. The receptor was derived from an adult with an advanced solid tumor such as melanoma, head and neck, liver or kidney cancer. This sample comprised CD4+ or CD8+ T cells sorted from blood, obtained in a trial of the OX40 agonist ivuxolimab. The CDR3 protein is CASSPRGVFTEAFF. The sequence in DNA is TGTGCCAGCAGTCCCCGGGGAGTCTTCACTGAAGCTTTCTTT.